Presented here are 14 T cell receptor beta chains from one specimen sequenced in a study of blood T cell repertoires in COVID-19. Generated by immunoSEQ multiplex PCR, the TCRdb table keeps only in-frame clones and is missing some. The sample lists 150,000 to 200,000 clones, roughly nine tenths occurring once. The sequenced sample consisted of peripheral blood. All receptors come from a man aged 65-85 years with active or convalescent COVID-19.

The chain has TRBV30 and TRBJ1-6; no reliable D call. The V end lost 1 base, the J end lost 8 bases, and 9 bases lay between the germline ends. Germline CDR1 is GTSNPN and CDR2 is SVGIG (reference sequence). The CDR3 is made up of 13 amino acids. CDR3 DNA sequence: TGTGCCTGGAGTGCCCTGTCGGATTCACCCCTCCACTTT. It yields the protein CAWSALSDSPLHF. The whole variable domain, remainder taken from reference TRBV30 and TRBJ1-6, is SQTIHQWPATLVQPVGSPLSLECTVEGTSNPNLYWYRQAAGRGLQLLFYSVGIGQISSEVPQNLSASRPQDRQFILSSKKLLLSDSGFYLCAWSALSDSPLHFGNGTRLTVT.

The chain recombines TRBV5-1 with TRBJ1-1; a weak D match, TRBD1 (5 bases). V lost 4 bases to trimming and J lost 1 base, with 17 bases between them. CDR3 length: 16 residues. Germline V gene sequence: CDR1 SGHRS, CDR2 YFSETQ. DNA for the CDR3: TGCGCCAGCAGCCCGCTCCCGGGGGGGTCGAACACTGAAGCTTTCTTT. This sequence encodes CASSPLPGGSNTEAFF. The full variable domain, its missing parts supplied by reference TRBV5-1 and TRBJ1-1, is KAGVTQTPRYLIKTRGQQVTLSCSPISGHRSVSWYQQTPGQGLQFLFEYFSETQRNKGNFPGRFSGRQFSNSRSEMNVSTLELGDSALYLCASSPLPGGSNTEAFFGQGTRLTVV.

CDR3 sequence: CASSVAAGATYNEQFF. The CDR3 DNA reads TGTGCCAGCAGCGTAGCAGCGGGAGCAACCTACAATGAGCAGTTCTTC. The chain joins TRBV9 to TRBJ2-1; 8 nucleotides align to TRBD2. Trimming at V came to 0 bases and at J to 2 bases, leaving 4 bases not matched to a gene. This CDR3 has 16 residues. Germline V lookup: CDR1 SGDLS, CDR2 YYNGEE.

This clone was detected ten times or more. The gene calls are TRBV19 and TRBJ2-2; the D is unclear. V gave up 5 bases and J gave up 6 bases, with 22 bases separating them. Per germline, CDR1 LNHDA and CDR2 SQIVND (reference sequence). The CDR3 runs to 17 residues. Written as DNA, the CDR3 is TGTGCCAGTAGTCGTTCTCTACCCCATCGATGGTCCGGGGAGCTGTTTTTT. Residues: CASSRSLPHRWSGELFF.

This chain uses TRBV10-2 with TRBJ1-5, with D tentatively TRBD1 (5 bases). V dropped 6 bases and J dropped 4 bases, with 7 bases sitting between them. This CDR3 contains 12 residues. Germline V gene lookup returns CDR1 WSHSY and CDR2 SAAADI. The CDR3 loop reads CASSSGNQPQHF. CDR3 DNA: TGCGCCAGCAGCTCAGGGAATCAGCCCCAGCATTTT.

The chain is built from TRBV6-6 and TRBJ2-7; tentative D call: TRBD1 (6 bases). Looked up from germline, CDR1 is MNHNY and CDR2 is SVGAGI (reference sequence). V lost 4 bases, J lost 2 bases, and 12 bases lay in between. The CDR3 consists of 14 residues. CDR3 bases: TGTGCCAGCAGTTTTACAGGGTTTGCCTACGAGCAGTACTTC. This translates into CASSFTGFAYEQYF.

The chain combines TRBV12-5 with TRBJ2-5, with D tentatively TRBD1 (6 bases). Germline CDR1 reads LGHNT; CDR2 reads FRNRAP. V gave up 2 bases and J gave up 6 bases, with 13 bases separating them. This CDR3 comprises 14 residues. As DNA, the CDR3 is TGTGCTAGTGGTTTGTCCGGGACAACCAAGACCCAGTACTTC. Its protein product is CASGLSGTTKTQYF. Supplemented by reference TRBV12-5 and TRBJ2-5, the full variable domain reads DARVTQTPRHKVTEMGQEVTMRCQPILGHNTVFWYRQTMMQGLELLAYFRNRAPLDDSGMPKDRFSAEMPDATLATLKIQPSEPRDSAVYFCASGLSGTTKTQYFGPGTRLLVL.

The chain links TRBV6-5 to TRBJ2-2; a possible D gene is TRBD1 (5 bases). CDR1 is MNHEY, CDR2 SVGAGI, per germline. V was cut by 0 bases and J by 1 base, with 9 bases left in between. CDR3 size: 16 residues. CDR3 DNA: TGTGCCAGCAGTTACTCGATTCAGGGGAACACCGGGGAGCTGTTTTTT. This translates into CASSYSIQGNTGELFF.

V gene TRBV11-2 combines with J gene TRBJ2-5; TRBD2 agrees at 10 bases. The CDR3 has 17 residues. From germline, CDR1 is SGHAT and CDR2 FQNNGV. V lost 1 base, J lost 5 bases, and 10 bases stayed unmatched. CDR3 bases: TGTGCCAGCAGCTTAGGAGCGGGGGGGCCCGTCGCTGAGACCCAGTACTTC. This codes for CASSLGAGGPVAETQYF. The complete variable domain, with remaining parts taken from reference TRBV11-2 and TRBJ2-5, reads EAGVAQSPRYKIIEKRQSVAFWCNPISGHATLYWYQQILGQGPKLLIQFQNNGVVDDSQLPKDRFSAERLKGVDSTLKIQPAKLEDSAVYLCASSLGAGGPVAETQYFGPGTRLLVL.

The sample holds one count of this clone. J is TRBJ1-6 and V is TRBV5-6; TRBD1 matches 9 bases. J gave up 7 bases and V 2 bases, and 7 bases lay outside the gene matches. The CDR3 loop spans 16 amino acids. Germline-derived CDR1 and CDR2 are SGHDT and YYEEEE. In nucleotides, the CDR3 is TGTGCCAGCAGCTTTAGGACAGGGGTATTGAATTCACCCCTCCACTTT. This translates into CASSFRTGVLNSPLHF. The full variable domain, its missing parts supplied by reference TRBV5-6 and TRBJ1-6, is DAGVTQSPTHLIKTRGQQVTLRCSPKSGHDTVSWYQQALGQGPQFIFQYYEEEERQRGNFPDRFSGHQFPNYSSELNVNALLLGDSALYLCASSFRTGVLNSPLHFGNGTRLTVT.

This chain links TRBV27 with TRBJ1-4, with 9 positions matching TRBD1. Germline V gene data show CDR1 as MNHEY and CDR2 as SMNVEV (reference sequence). The CDR3 extends over 14 amino acids. V lost 6 bases, J lost 8 bases, and 7 bases stayed unmatched. CDR3 in amino acids: CASRQQGAGEKLFF. The CDR3 DNA reads as TGTGCCAGCAGACAACAGGGGGCTGGAGAAAAACTGTTTTTT.

This clone was counted a few times. This rearrangement joins TRBV6-6 to TRBJ1-4; TRBD1 matches at 7 bases. Germline V gene lookup returns CDR1 MNHNY and CDR2 SVGAGI (reference sequence). The CDR3 loop spans 14 amino acids. J was trimmed by 5 bases and V by 8 bases; bases with no gene match: 8. The CDR3 reads CASGQATFNEKLFF. As DNA, the CDR3 is TGTGCCAGCGGACAGGCGACTTTCAATGAAAAACTGTTTTTT.

The V and J genes are TRBV18 and TRBJ2-3; 11 bases match TRBD2. Germline V CDR1 and CDR2: KGHSH, LQKENI. J gave up 0 bases and V 2 bases, and 4 bases lay outside the gene matches. The CDR3 totals 17 residues. Here the CDR3 DNA reads TGTGCCAGCTCACCAGTGGGACTAGCGGCTAGCACAGATACGCAGTATTTT. Translating gives CASSPVGLAASTDTQYF.

The chain joins TRBV7-9 to TRBJ1-4, with TRBD1 matching 10 bases. V lost 10 bases, J lost 7 bases, and 9 bases stayed unmatched. Germline lookup yields CDR1 SEHNR and CDR2 FQNEAQ (reference sequence). This CDR3 has 14 amino acids. CDR3 in DNA: TGTGCCACCGCCCTTGGGACAGGGGCTGAAAAACTGTTTTTT. This gives the protein CATALGTGAEKLFF.